This TCR beta chain was captured by sequencing in a study of blood T cells in healthy people across ages. Study-level results: Higher naive T cell percentage went strongly together with higher TCR beta diversity. Diversity was estimated from one million T cells, and these estimates were considered underestimates.

Extracted total RNA amounted to at least 6 micrograms for each sample. With respect to this clonotype: What it binds is not known.

This CDR3 is 11 amino acids long. With V trimmed by 2 bases and J by 11 bases, 3 bases remained unmatched. Germline-derived CDR1 and CDR2 are DFQATT and SNEGSKA (reference sequence). Next came a second PCR, run for roughly 7 to 12 cycles, which used a sample-barcoded 5' primer along with a J-beta primer mix. Each cDNA molecule was tagged by a template-switch adaptor that had 12 random nucleotides. TCRdb reanalysed the 5' RACE reads using MiXCR and keeps one entry per CDR3 protein. The sample records about 400,000 distinct CDR3 sequences, about 52% being singletons. Sample: blood. The TCR was taken from a man aged 55 to 70 in good health. The chain combines TRBV20-1 with TRBJ2-5; 9 nucleotides agree with TRBD2. CDR3 sequence: CSARIAGEQYF. The DNA of the CDR3 is TGCAGTGCTAGAATAGCGGGAGAGCAGTACTTC.